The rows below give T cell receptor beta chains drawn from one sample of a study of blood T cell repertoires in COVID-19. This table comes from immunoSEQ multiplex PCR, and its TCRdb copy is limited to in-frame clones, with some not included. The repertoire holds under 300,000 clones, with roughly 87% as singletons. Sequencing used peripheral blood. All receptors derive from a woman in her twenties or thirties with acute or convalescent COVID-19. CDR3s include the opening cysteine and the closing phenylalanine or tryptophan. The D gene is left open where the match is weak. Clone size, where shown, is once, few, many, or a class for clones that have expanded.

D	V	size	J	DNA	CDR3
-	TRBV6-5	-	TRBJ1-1	TGTGCCAGCACTCTACAGGGAACTGAAGCTTTCTTT	CASTLQGTEAFF
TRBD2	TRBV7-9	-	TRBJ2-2	TGTGCCAGCACCAAAGGGACAGATGGACTAGCGGGAGGGAACACCGGGGAGCTGTTTTTT	CASTKGTDGLAGGNTGELFF
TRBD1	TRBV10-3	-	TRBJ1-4	TGTGCCATCAGAGGACAGGGGGCTGAAAAACTGTTTTTT	CAIRGQGAEKLFF
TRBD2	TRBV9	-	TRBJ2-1	TGTGCCAGCAGCGTAGGAAGCGGGACCATCTACAATGAGCAGTTCTTC	CASSVGSGTIYNEQFF
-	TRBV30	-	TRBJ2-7	TGTGCCTGGGGAGGGACGAGAGGGATGGAGCAGTACTTC	CAWGGTRGMEQYF
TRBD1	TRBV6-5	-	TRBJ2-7	TGTGCCAGCGGACAGGGGTTGTACGAGCAGTACTTC	CASGQGLYEQYF
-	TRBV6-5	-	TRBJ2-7	TGTGCCAGCAGTCATGTGGTCGGCGGAACCTACGAGCAGTACTTC	CASSHVVGGTYEQYF
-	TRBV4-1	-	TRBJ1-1	TGCGCCAGCAGCCCCGCGGGGCTGGAAGCTTTCTTT	CASSPAGLEAFF
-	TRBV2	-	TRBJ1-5	TGTGCCAGCAGTTCGGCCAAAGTACAGGGACGGCCCCAGCATTTT	CASSSAKVQGRPQHF
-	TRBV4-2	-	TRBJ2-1	TGTGCCAGCAGCCAGGCCGGAGGTGTAGGGAATGAGCAGTTCTTC	CASSQAGGVGNEQFF
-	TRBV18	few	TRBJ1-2	TGTGCCAGCTCACCAGGGCAGGGTTTTGGCTACACCTTC	CASSPGQGFGYTF
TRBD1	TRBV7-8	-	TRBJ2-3	TGTGCCAGCAGCAGGGACAGGGACTTGATCACAGATACGCAGTATTTT	CASSRDRDLITDTQYF
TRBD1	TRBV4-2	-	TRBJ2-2	TGTGCCAGCAGCCAAGAGCTGGGACAGGGGGCCGGGGAGCTGTTTTTT	CASSQELGQGAGELFF
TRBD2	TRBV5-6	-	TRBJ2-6	TGTGCCAGCAGCTTCGGTTGGGCGGGAGGGCCCTCTGGGGCCAACGTCCTGACTTTC	CASSFGWAGGPSGANVLTF
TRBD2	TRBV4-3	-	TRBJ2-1	TGCGCCAGCAGCCAAGATGTGGGGAGCGGGGCGGGCTACAATGAGCAGTTCTTC	CASSQDVGSGAGYNEQFF
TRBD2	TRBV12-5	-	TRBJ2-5	TGTGCTAGTGGTTTGGTACTTCAGGGCGGGAGGTACCAAGAGACCCAGTACTTC	CASGLVLQGGRYQETQYF
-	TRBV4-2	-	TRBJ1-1	TGTGCCAGCAGCCAAGGTGGTAACAGGAAAGACACTGAAGCTTTCTTT	CASSQGGNRKDTEAFF
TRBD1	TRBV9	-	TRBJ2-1	TGTGCCAGCAGCGTACGGGTGACAGGGGAGTACAATGAGCAGTTCTTC	CASSVRVTGEYNEQFF
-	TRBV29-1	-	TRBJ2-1	TGCAGCGTTGCTCAGGGCCCCAATGAGCAGTTCTTC	CSVAQGPNEQFF
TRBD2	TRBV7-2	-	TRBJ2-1	TGTGCCAGCAGCGCAACTAGCGGGAGAACGGCTGAGCAGTTCTTC	CASSATSGRTAEQFF
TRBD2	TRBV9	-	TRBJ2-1	TGTGCCAGCAGCGTAGACGCCGGACTAGCGGTCTACAATGAGCAGTTCTTC	CASSVDAGLAVYNEQFF
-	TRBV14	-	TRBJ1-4	TGTGCCAGCAGCCTAAGACAGGCTAATGAAAAACTGTTTTTT	CASSLRQANEKLFF
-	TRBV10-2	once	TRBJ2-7	TGCGCCAGCAGTGAGTCTGGCCCCTACGAGCAGTACTTC	CASSESGPYEQYF
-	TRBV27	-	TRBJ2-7	TGTGCCAGCAGTTGGGTTCCGGGCGAGCAGTACTTC	CASSWVPGEQYF
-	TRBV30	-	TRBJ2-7	TGTGCCTGGACCGAACAGACCTACGAGCAGTACTTC	CAWTEQTYEQYF
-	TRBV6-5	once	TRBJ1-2	TGTGCCAGCACTCACAGGGCAGGGGTAGGCTATGGCTACACCTTC	CASTHRAGVGYGYTF
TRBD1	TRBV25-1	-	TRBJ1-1	TGTGCCAGCAGTGCCGGGGGTAAGGGGGCAGCGAACACTGAAGCTTTCTTT	CASSAGGKGAANTEAFF
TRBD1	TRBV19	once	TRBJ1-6	TGTGCCAGTAGTACGGGACAGCTTGATAATTCACCCCTCCACTTT	CASSTGQLDNSPLHF
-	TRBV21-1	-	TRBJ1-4	TGTGCCAGCAGTAACCCGGGACACTCACCAACTAATGAAAAACTGTTTTTT	CASSNPGHSPTNEKLFF
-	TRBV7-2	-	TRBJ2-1	TGTGCCAGCAGCCCCCGGGGGTATGAGCAGTTCTTC	CASSPRGYEQFF
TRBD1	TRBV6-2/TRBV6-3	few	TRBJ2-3	TGTGCCAGCAGTATTTATCAGGGGGCTGTGACAGATACGCAGTATTTT	CASSIYQGAVTDTQYF
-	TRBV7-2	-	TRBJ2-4	TGTGCCAGCAGCTTAGGTGGAGGCCAAAGGATTCAGTACTTC	CASSLGGGQRIQYF
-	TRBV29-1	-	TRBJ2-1	TGCAGCGTCGCCGGGTCCTACAATGAGCAGTTCTTC	CSVAGSYNEQFF
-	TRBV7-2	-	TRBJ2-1	TGTGCCAGCAGCTTAGGTCCAGTCCTTTCAGAGCAGTTCTTC	CASSLGPVLSEQFF
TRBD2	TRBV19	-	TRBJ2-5	TGTGCCAGTAGGATGTGGGGACTAGCGGGAGCTTCAGAGACCCAGTACTTC	CASRMWGLAGASETQYF
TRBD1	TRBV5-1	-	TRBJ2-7	TGCGCCAGCAGCTTGGTTCAGGGGGCCACCTACGAGCAGTACTTC	CASSLVQGATYEQYF
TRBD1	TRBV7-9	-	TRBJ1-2	TGTGCCAGCAGCAAAGGACAGGGTAGTTATGGCTACACCTTC	CASSKGQGSYGYTF
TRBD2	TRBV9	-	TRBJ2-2	TGTGCCAGCAGCGTAGTTAAACTAGCGGCTAACACCGGGGAGCTGTTTTTT	CASSVVKLAANTGELFF
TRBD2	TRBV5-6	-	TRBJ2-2	TGTGCCAGCGCTGACAGACTAGCGGGCACCGGGGAGCTGTTTTTT	CASADRLAGTGELFF
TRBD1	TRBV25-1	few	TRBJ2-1	TGTGCCAGCAGTCCAAGTGGACAGGGGGCTAGCGAGCAGTTCTTC	CASSPSGQGASEQFF
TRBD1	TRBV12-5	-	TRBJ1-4	TGTGCTAGTGGTTTCGGGACAGGGAATAATGAAAAACTGTTTTTT	CASGFGTGNNEKLFF
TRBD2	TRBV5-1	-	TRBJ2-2	TGCGCCAGCAGCTTGGGACTAGCGATGAACACCGGGGAGCTGTTTTTT	CASSLGLAMNTGELFF
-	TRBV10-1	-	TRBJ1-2	TGCGCCAGCAGTGAGTCGGGCAGGTCTGGCTACACCTTC	CASSESGRSGYTF
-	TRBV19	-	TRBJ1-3	TGTGCCAGTAGCACCAACTACAGGGGAAACACCATATATTTT	CASSTNYRGNTIYF
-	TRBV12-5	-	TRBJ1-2	TGTGCTAGCTCCCCACCCGGACAAGATTCGTTCTATGGCTACACCTTC	CASSPPGQDSFYGYTF
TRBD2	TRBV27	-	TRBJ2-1	TGTGCCAGCAGTCCCTTCCTGGATGCGACCGGGACTACCTACAATGAGCAGTTCTTC	CASSPFLDATGTTYNEQFF
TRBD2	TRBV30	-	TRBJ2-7	TGTGCCTGGACTAGCGGGAATTACGAGCAGTACTTC	CAWTSGNYEQYF
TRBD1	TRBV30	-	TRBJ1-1	TGTGCCTGGAGCCGGGACAGGGGGCGCTGGGACACTGAAGCTTTCTTT	CAWSRDRGRWDTEAFF
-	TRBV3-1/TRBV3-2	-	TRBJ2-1	TGTGCCAGCAGCCAAGATAGAGTTAATGAGCAGTTCTTC	CASSQDRVNEQFF
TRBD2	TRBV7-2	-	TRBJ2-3	TGTGCCAGCAGCCCCGGGACTACTAGCACAGATACGCAGTATTTT	CASSPGTTSTDTQYF